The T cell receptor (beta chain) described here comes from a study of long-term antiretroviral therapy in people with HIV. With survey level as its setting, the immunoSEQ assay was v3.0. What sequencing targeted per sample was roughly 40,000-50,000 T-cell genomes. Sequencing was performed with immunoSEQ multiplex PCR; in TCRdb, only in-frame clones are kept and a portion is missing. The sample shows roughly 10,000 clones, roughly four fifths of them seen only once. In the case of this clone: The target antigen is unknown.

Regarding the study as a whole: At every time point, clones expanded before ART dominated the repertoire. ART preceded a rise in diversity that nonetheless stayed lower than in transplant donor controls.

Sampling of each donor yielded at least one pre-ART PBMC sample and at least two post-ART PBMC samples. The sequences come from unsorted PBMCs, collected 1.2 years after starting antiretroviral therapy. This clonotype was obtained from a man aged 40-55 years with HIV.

CDR3 in amino acids: CASSTRNRGEYEQYF. The CDR3 nucleotides read TGCGCCAGCAGCACCCGAAACCGGGGCGAATACGAGCAGTACTTC. The chain combines TRBV5-1 with TRBJ2-7; D is possibly TRBD1 or TRBD2 (5 bases each). The CDR3 is made up of 15 amino acids. V was clipped by 4 bases and J by 4 bases, with 18 bases between them. CDR1 and CDR2 (germline): SGHRS, YFSETQ.